This T cell receptor beta chain was sequenced in a study of cytomegalovirus exposure and HLA in healthy donors. Per the germline V gene, CDR1 is MNHNS and CDR2 is SASEGT. The CDR3 is 15 amino acids. V lost 5 bases and J lost 4; bases outside the gene matches: 8. PCR was performed using 60 Vbeta and 13 Jbeta primers. Here immunoSEQ multiplex PCR was the method, and the copy in TCRdb shows in-frame clones only, minus some. The sample yields roughly 58,000 clones, 80% seen once. Sequenced sample: PBMCs. The source of this sequence is a woman aged 40 to 50 in good health and CMV-seronegative. V and J are TRBV6-1 and TRBJ2-7; 10 nucleotides agree with TRBD2. The DNA of the CDR3 is TGTGCCAGCAGTAAACTAGCGGGAATCGCATACGAGCAGTACTTC. Translation: CASSKLAGIAYEQYF.